Listed below are T cell receptor beta chains from one sample, sequenced in a study of blood T cells in healthy people across ages. TCRdb reprocessed the 5' RACE reads with MiXCR, giving one entry per CDR3 protein. The sample has approximately 1,100,000 distinct CDR3 sequences, around 43% seen once. Specimen: blood. The receptors here all came from an older woman in good health. CDR3s include the opening cysteine and the closing phenylalanine or tryptophan. D genes are given only for firm matches. Not every row has a clone size; where given, it reads once, few, many or a size class.

d_call: .
j_call: TRBJ2-2
clone_size: once
v_call: TRBV12-3/TRBV12-4
cdr3_aa: CANGRGNTGELFF
cdr3_nt: TGTGCCAACGGCAGGGGGAACACCGGGGAGCTGTTTTTT

d_call: TRBD2
j_call: TRBJ2-3
clone_size: .
v_call: TRBV10-2
cdr3_aa: CASRGGGRRTDTQYF
cdr3_nt: TGCGCCAGCAGAGGAGGCGGGAGACGCACAGATACGCAGTATTTT

d_call: TRBD2
j_call: TRBJ2-7
clone_size: .
v_call: TRBV9
cdr3_aa: CASHSGRTYEQYF
cdr3_nt: TGTGCCAGTCATAGCGGGAGGACCTACGAGCAGTACTTC

d_call: TRBD1
j_call: TRBJ2-1
clone_size: .
v_call: TRBV6-5
cdr3_aa: CASSSNTGVAHNEQFF
cdr3_nt: TGTGCCAGCAGTTCCAATACAGGGGTGGCCCACAATGAGCAGTTCTTC

d_call: TRBD2
j_call: TRBJ2-3
clone_size: .
v_call: TRBV6-4
cdr3_aa: CASSELAGATDTQYF
cdr3_nt: TGTGCCAGCAGTGAACTAGCGGGGGCGACAGATACGCAGTATTTT

d_call: .
j_call: TRBJ2-7
clone_size: .
v_call: TRBV5-8
cdr3_aa: CASDRIGQRTYEQYF
cdr3_nt: TGTGCCAGCGATCGTATCGGGCAACGAACCTACGAGCAGTACTTC

d_call: .
j_call: TRBJ2-1
clone_size: .
v_call: TRBV7-3
cdr3_aa: CASSSVNGTNNGQFF
cdr3_nt: TGTGCCAGCAGCTCTGTCAACGGAACGAACAATGGGCAGTTCTTC

d_call: .
j_call: TRBJ2-1
clone_size: .
v_call: TRBV15
cdr3_aa: CATSLAASSYNEQFF
cdr3_nt: TGTGCCACCAGCCTAGCCGCGAGCTCCTACAATGAGCAGTTCTTC

d_call: TRBD2
j_call: TRBJ2-4
clone_size: .
v_call: TRBV6-1
cdr3_aa: CASSGAGGEAKNVRYF
cdr3_nt: TGTGCCAGCAGTGGAGCGGGAGGGGAGGCCAAAAACGTTCGGTACTTC

d_call: .
j_call: TRBJ1-4
clone_size: .
v_call: TRBV2
cdr3_aa: CASSDGGVEKLFF
cdr3_nt: TGTGCCAGCAGTGATGGGGGGGTTGAAAAACTGTTTTTT

d_call: .
j_call: TRBJ2-1
clone_size: .
v_call: TRBV5-1
cdr3_aa: CASSFQGGRNNEQFF
cdr3_nt: TGCGCCAGCAGCTTTCAGGGGGGGAGGAACAATGAGCAGTTCTTC

d_call: TRBD2
j_call: TRBJ2-7
clone_size: few
v_call: TRBV28
cdr3_aa: CASRRLAELAGGPYEQYF
cdr3_nt: TGTGCCAGCAGGAGATTGGCAGAGCTAGCGGGAGGGCCCTACGAGCAGTACTTC

d_call: TRBD2
j_call: TRBJ2-3
clone_size: .
v_call: TRBV30
cdr3_aa: CAWSGGLAASTDTQYF
cdr3_nt: TGTGCCTGGTCGGGCGGACTAGCGGCTAGCACAGATACGCAGTATTTT

d_call: TRBD1
j_call: TRBJ2-4
clone_size: few
v_call: TRBV25-1
cdr3_aa: CASSEGQNKNIQYF
cdr3_nt: TGTGCCAGCAGTGAGGGACAGAACAAAAACATTCAGTACTTC

d_call: .
j_call: TRBJ1-5
clone_size: .
v_call: TRBV2
cdr3_aa: CASSERENQPQHF
cdr3_nt: TGTGCCAGCAGTGAAAGGGAAAATCAGCCCCAGCATTTT

d_call: TRBD1
j_call: TRBJ2-2
clone_size: once
v_call: TRBV27
cdr3_aa: CASSAVQGMYGELFF
cdr3_nt: TGTGCCAGCAGTGCCGTACAGGGGATGTACGGGGAGCTGTTTTTT

d_call: TRBD2
j_call: TRBJ2-3
clone_size: many
v_call: TRBV11-2
cdr3_aa: CASSFSGSSADTQYF
cdr3_nt: TGTGCCAGCAGCTTTAGCGGGAGTTCAGCAGATACGCAGTATTTT

d_call: .
j_call: TRBJ2-5
clone_size: .
v_call: TRBV15
cdr3_aa: CATSSAFGGETQYF
cdr3_nt: TGTGCCACCAGCAGTGCATTTGGAGGAGAGACCCAGTACTTC

d_call: .
j_call: TRBJ2-7
clone_size: few
v_call: TRBV7-9
cdr3_aa: CASSSTWDGLEQYF
cdr3_nt: TGTGCCAGCAGCTCCACTTGGGACGGCTTGGAGCAGTACTTC

d_call: TRBD1
j_call: TRBJ2-3
clone_size: .
v_call: TRBV12-5
cdr3_aa: CASGSGQGAGDTQYF
cdr3_nt: TGTGCTAGTGGTTCGGGACAGGGGGCAGGTGATACGCAGTATTTT

d_call: .
j_call: TRBJ2-7
clone_size: .
v_call: TRBV14
cdr3_aa: CASRPESSYEQYF
cdr3_nt: TGTGCCAGCAGACCGGAGAGCTCCTACGAGCAGTACTTC

d_call: TRBD1
j_call: TRBJ1-6
clone_size: .
v_call: TRBV27
cdr3_aa: CASRGQGSLNSPLHF
cdr3_nt: TGTGCCAGCAGGGGACAGGGCTCCTTAAATTCACCCCTCCACTTT

d_call: .
j_call: TRBJ1-5
clone_size: few
v_call: TRBV29-1
cdr3_aa: CSVSQGKGNQPQHF
cdr3_nt: TGCAGCGTTAGTCAGGGTAAGGGAAATCAGCCCCAGCATTTT

d_call: TRBD2
j_call: TRBJ2-7
clone_size: .
v_call: TRBV6-1
cdr3_aa: CASSRLAGRYEQYF
cdr3_nt: TGTGCCAGCAGCCGACTAGCGGGGCGCTACGAGCAGTACTTC

d_call: .
j_call: TRBJ1-4
clone_size: .
v_call: TRBV5-1
cdr3_aa: CASSEGLNEKLFF
cdr3_nt: TGCGCCAGCAGCGAGGGCCTAAATGAAAAACTGTTTTTT

d_call: .
j_call: TRBJ2-7
clone_size: .
v_call: TRBV18
cdr3_aa: CASSPEAGYYEQYF
cdr3_nt: TGTGCCAGCTCACCCGAGGCGGGATACTACGAGCAGTACTTC

d_call: TRBD1
j_call: TRBJ1-1
clone_size: .
v_call: TRBV6-1
cdr3_aa: CASSDRGQYTEAFF
cdr3_nt: TGTGCCAGCAGTGATCGGGGACAGTACACTGAAGCTTTCTTT

d_call: TRBD2
j_call: TRBJ2-7
clone_size: once
v_call: TRBV6-2/TRBV6-3
cdr3_aa: CASSYRTSALSYEQYF
cdr3_nt: TGTGCCAGCAGTTATCGGACTAGTGCCCTCTCCTACGAGCAGTACTTC

d_call: .
j_call: TRBJ2-1
clone_size: .
v_call: TRBV20-1
cdr3_aa: CSAERDSTANEQFF
cdr3_nt: TGCAGTGCGGAGCGGGACAGCACGGCCAATGAGCAGTTCTTC

d_call: TRBD2
j_call: TRBJ2-1
clone_size: .
v_call: TRBV20-1
cdr3_aa: CSARIISGKTYNEQFF
cdr3_nt: TGCAGTGCTAGAATAATTAGCGGGAAGACATACAATGAGCAGTTCTTC

d_call: .
j_call: TRBJ2-3
clone_size: few
v_call: TRBV4-2
cdr3_aa: CASSQDGGSPDTQYF
cdr3_nt: TGTGCCAGCAGCCAAGATGGGGGGAGCCCAGATACGCAGTATTTT

d_call: .
j_call: TRBJ2-3
clone_size: .
v_call: TRBV6-1
cdr3_aa: CASSHAAGDTQYF
cdr3_nt: TGTGCCAGCAGTCACGCAGCAGGAGATACGCAGTATTTT

d_call: TRBD2
j_call: TRBJ2-3
clone_size: .
v_call: TRBV5-1
cdr3_aa: CASSPWDYSTDTQYF
cdr3_nt: TGCGCCAGCAGCCCGTGGGACTACAGCACAGATACGCAGTATTTT

d_call: TRBD1
j_call: TRBJ2-7
clone_size: few
v_call: TRBV11-2
cdr3_aa: CASSFAGTGYEQYF
cdr3_nt: TGTGCCAGCAGCTTCGCCGGGACAGGATACGAGCAGTACTTC

d_call: .
j_call: TRBJ2-7
clone_size: .
v_call: TRBV29-1
cdr3_aa: CSTEGGLSSYNEQYF
cdr3_nt: TGCAGCACTGAAGGGGGATTGAGCTCCTACAATGAGCAGTACTTC

d_call: .
j_call: TRBJ2-1
clone_size: few
v_call: TRBV2
cdr3_aa: CASSDWGTYNEQFF
cdr3_nt: TGTGCCAGCAGTGACTGGGGCACCTACAATGAGCAGTTCTTC

d_call: TRBD2
j_call: TRBJ2-7
clone_size: few
v_call: TRBV20-1
cdr3_aa: CSASSPGGTYEQYF
cdr3_nt: TGCAGTGCTAGCTCGCCGGGAGGGACCTACGAGCAGTACTTC

d_call: .
j_call: TRBJ2-5
clone_size: .
v_call: TRBV24-1
cdr3_aa: CATSDWYGGEKDFRETQYF
cdr3_nt: TGTGCCACCAGTGATTGGTACGGCGGGGAGAAGGATTTTCGTGAGACCCAGTACTTC

d_call: TRBD2
j_call: TRBJ2-1
clone_size: .
v_call: TRBV11-2
cdr3_aa: CASSLVAGGFNVQFF
cdr3_nt: TGTGCCAGCAGCTTAGTTGCGGGAGGATTCAATGTGCAGTTCTTC

d_call: TRBD2
j_call: TRBJ2-7
clone_size: .
v_call: TRBV6-2/TRBV6-3
cdr3_aa: CASSPPGGSYNEQYF
cdr3_nt: TGTGCCAGCAGCCCCCCGGGGGGTTCCTACAATGAGCAGTACTTC

d_call: .
j_call: TRBJ1-2
clone_size: .
v_call: TRBV9
cdr3_aa: CASSVSGMANYGYTF
cdr3_nt: TGTGCCAGCAGCGTATCAGGGATGGCGAACTATGGCTACACCTTC

d_call: TRBD1
j_call: TRBJ1-5
clone_size: .
v_call: TRBV10-3
cdr3_aa: CAISRTGTQPQHF
cdr3_nt: TGTGCCATCAGTCGGACAGGGACTCAGCCCCAGCATTTT

d_call: .
j_call: TRBJ2-7
clone_size: few
v_call: TRBV7-2
cdr3_aa: CASSHQRGAEQYF
cdr3_nt: TGTGCCAGCAGCCATCAAAGGGGCGCCGAGCAGTACTTC

d_call: .
j_call: TRBJ1-5
clone_size: .
v_call: TRBV4-2
cdr3_aa: CASSQERGQPQHF
cdr3_nt: TGTGCCAGCAGCCAAGAACGGGGTCAGCCCCAGCATTTT

d_call: .
j_call: TRBJ2-1
clone_size: .
v_call: TRBV20-1
cdr3_aa: CSASPRGLQETQFF
cdr3_nt: TGCAGTGCTAGCCCCAGGGGACTTCAAGAGACCCAGTTCTTC

d_call: TRBD2
j_call: TRBJ2-3
clone_size: few
v_call: TRBV6-1
cdr3_aa: CASSEAISGSVDTQYF
cdr3_nt: TGTGCCAGCAGTGAAGCAATTAGCGGGAGCGTGGATACGCAGTATTTT

d_call: .
j_call: TRBJ2-1
clone_size: .
v_call: TRBV3-1
cdr3_aa: CASSPFNNEQFF
cdr3_nt: TGTGCCAGCAGCCCGTTTAACAATGAGCAGTTCTTC

d_call: .
j_call: TRBJ2-5
clone_size: .
v_call: TRBV5-6
cdr3_aa: CASSLVLQGETQYF
cdr3_nt: TGTGCCAGCAGCTTGGTTTTACAGGGAGAGACCCAGTACTTC

d_call: .
j_call: TRBJ2-3
clone_size: few
v_call: TRBV15
cdr3_aa: CATSRDPRVGTDTQYF
cdr3_nt: TGTGCCACCAGCAGAGATCCTCGGGTGGGCACAGATACGCAGTATTTT

d_call: .
j_call: TRBJ2-7
clone_size: .
v_call: TRBV6-1
cdr3_aa: CAITAGAYEQYF
cdr3_nt: TGTGCCATCACGGCAGGGGCCTACGAGCAGTACTTC

d_call: .
j_call: TRBJ2-1
clone_size: .
v_call: TRBV27
cdr3_aa: CASSLVFGDSSYNEQFF
cdr3_nt: TGTGCCAGCAGTTTAGTTTTCGGGGATTCTTCCTACAATGAGCAGTTCTTC

d_call: .
j_call: TRBJ2-2
clone_size: .
v_call: TRBV4-2
cdr3_aa: CASSQGQTFANTGELFF
cdr3_nt: TGTGCCAGCAGCCAAGGTCAAACGTTCGCGAACACCGGGGAGCTGTTTTTT

d_call: TRBD2
j_call: TRBJ2-7
clone_size: .
v_call: TRBV15
cdr3_aa: CATSRDEASGSTYEQYF
cdr3_nt: TGTGCCACCAGCAGAGATGAGGCTAGCGGGAGCACCTACGAGCAGTACTTC